This T cell receptor beta chain was sequenced for a study of blood T cells in healthy people across ages. Isolating PBMCs gave at least 6 million of these cells per sample. The CDR3 loop spans 20 amino acids. CDR1 is SGDLS and CDR2 is YYNGEE in the germline V gene. V dropped 0 bases and J dropped 3 bases, with 26 bases sitting between them. Combining a sample-barcoded 5' primer with a J-beta primer mix, a second PCR ran for roughly 7 to 12 cycles. TCRdb ran MiXCR on the 5' RACE reads and lists one entry per CDR3 protein. This table holds about a million distinct CDR3 sequences, 45% to 60% found once. This TCR came from a woman aged 55-75 years in good health. Input material: blood. This rearrangement joins TRBV9 to TRBJ2-3; a possible D gene is TRBD1 (5 bases). In DNA form, the CDR3 reads TGTGCCAGCAGCGTAGGGGCAAGGATCAGGGTACTCGCGGAGACAGATACGCAGTATTTT. Translated, it gives CASSVGARIRVLAETDTQYF.